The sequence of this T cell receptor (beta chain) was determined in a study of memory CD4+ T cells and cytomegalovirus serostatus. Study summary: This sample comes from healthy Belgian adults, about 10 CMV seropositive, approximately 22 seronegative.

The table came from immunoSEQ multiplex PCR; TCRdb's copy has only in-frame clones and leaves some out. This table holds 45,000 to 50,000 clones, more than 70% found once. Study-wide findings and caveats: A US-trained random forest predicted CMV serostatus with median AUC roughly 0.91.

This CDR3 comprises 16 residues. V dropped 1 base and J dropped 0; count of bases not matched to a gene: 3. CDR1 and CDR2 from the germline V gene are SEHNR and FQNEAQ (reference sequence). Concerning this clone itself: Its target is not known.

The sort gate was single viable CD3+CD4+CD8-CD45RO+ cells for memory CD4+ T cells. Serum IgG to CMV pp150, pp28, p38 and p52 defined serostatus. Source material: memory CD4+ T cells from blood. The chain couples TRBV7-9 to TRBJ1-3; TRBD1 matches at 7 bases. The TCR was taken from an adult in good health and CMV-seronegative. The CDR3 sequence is CASSLDRGYSGNTIYF. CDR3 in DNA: TGTGCCAGCAGCTTAGACAGGGGTTACTCTGGAAACACCATATATTTT. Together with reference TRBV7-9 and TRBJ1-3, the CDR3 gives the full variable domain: DTGVSQNPRHKITKRGQNVTFRCDPISEHNRLYWYRQTLGQGPEFLTYFQNEAQLEKSRLLSDRFSAERPKGSFSTLEIQRTEQGDSAMYLCASSLDRGYSGNTIYFGEGSWLTVV.